The 32 T cell receptor beta chains listed next were all sequenced from one sample in a study of blood T cell repertoires in COVID-19. This table comes from immunoSEQ multiplex PCR, and its TCRdb copy is limited to in-frame clones, with some not included. The top ten hold 0.95% to 1.2% of the sample, which has fewer than 300,000 clones, approximately 92% seen once. Sequenced sample: PBMCs or T cells enriched from blood (not recorded which). Every receptor here comes from a woman younger than 45 who had recovered from COVID-19.

The genes are TRBV30 and TRBJ2-2, with D perhaps matching TRBD1 (5 bases). Germline V lookup: CDR1 GTSNPN, CDR2 SVGIG (reference sequence). The CDR3 contains 15 residues. The V end was cut by 2 bases, the J end by 1 base, with 11 bases between. DNA for the CDR3: TGTGCCTGGAGTCCCCTCACAGGGAACACCGGGGAGCTGTTTTTT. It specifies CAWSPLTGNTGELFF.

The J gene is TRBJ1-2, the V gene TRBV2; 8 nucleotides align to TRBD1. This CDR3 has 16 amino acids. The germline CDR1 and CDR2 sequences are SNHLY and FYNNEI. V shed 2 bases and J 7 bases; nucleotides not matched to a gene: 12. The CDR3 is CASSEPITDRVSGYTF. The CDR3 DNA reads as TGTGCCAGCAGTGAACCGATTACGGACAGGGTATCTGGCTACACCTTC.

The chain recombines TRBV30 with TRBJ1-5; tentatively, D is TRBD1 (5 bases). The V end lost 0 bases, the J end lost 4 bases, and 10 bases lay between the germline ends. Germline V gives CDR1 GTSNPN, CDR2 SVGIG (reference sequence). The CDR3 contains 14 residues. The CDR3 DNA follows: TGTGCCTGGAGTGTAGCAGGGATGAATCAGCCCCAGCATTTT. Translation: CAWSVAGMNQPQHF.

The rearrangement links TRBV5-6 to TRBJ2-7; D gene uncertain. V gave up 3 bases and J gave up 0 bases, with 10 bases separating them. This CDR3 has 14 residues. The germline gives CDR1 SGHDT, CDR2 YYEEEE. The CDR3 spells CASSSPVSSYEQYF. The CDR3 nucleotides read TGTGCCAGCAGCTCCCCGGTGAGCTCCTACGAGCAGTACTTC.

V and J are TRBV6-2 or TRBV6-3 and TRBJ2-1; D unresolved. CDR3 size: 13 residues. Trimming cost V 2 bases and J 9 bases, with 11 bases left between them. Germline V gives CDR1 MNHEY, CDR2 SVGEGT. The CDR3 protein is CASSYPTASEQFF. For the CDR3, the DNA is TGTGCCAGCAGTTACCCAACAGCAAGTGAGCAGTTCTTC.

The V gene is TRBV19, the J gene TRBJ1-1, with 11 positions matching TRBD1. The CDR3 has 14 amino acids. CDR1 is LNHDA, CDR2 SQIVND, per germline (reference sequence). After removal of 5 bases from V and 6 bases from J, the junction contained 5 bases not matched to a gene. The CDR3 sequence is CASSWDRGFAEAFF. CDR3 bases: TGTGCCAGTAGTTGGGACAGGGGGTTTGCTGAAGCTTTCTTT.

The genes are TRBV7-2 and TRBJ1-2; D remains unclear. The CDR3 runs to 14 residues. The V gene lost 0 bases and the J gene lost 7 bases, with 12 bases spanning the gap. Per the germline V gene, CDR1 is SGHTA and CDR2 is FQGNSA. CDR3 loop: CASSLAQTSFGYTF. In nucleotides, the CDR3 is TGTGCCAGCAGCTTAGCTCAAACATCTTTTGGCTACACCTTC.

This rearrangement joins TRBV19 to TRBJ2-1, with 7 positions matching TRBD2. This CDR3 region has 17 residues. Per germline, CDR1 LNHDA and CDR2 SQIVND (reference sequence). Losses at the gene ends were 4 bases for V and 6 bases for J; bases not matched to a gene: 15. CDR3 sequence: CASSKAREIMGGNEQFF. In nucleotides, the CDR3 is TGTGCCAGTAGTAAAGCGCGGGAGATTATGGGGGGCAATGAGCAGTTCTTC.

The V call is TRBV28, the J call TRBJ1-6, with TRBD1 matching 8 bases. This CDR3 comprises 15 residues. V shed 6 bases, J shed 7 bases, and the junction held 8 bases outside the gene matches. Looked up from germline, CDR1 is MDHEN and CDR2 is SYDVKM. CDR3: CASRGGQVVNSPLHF. In DNA, the CDR3 is TGTGCCAGCAGAGGGGGACAGGTCGTAAATTCACCCCTCCACTTT.

The chain employs TRBV13 and TRBJ2-1; tentatively, D is TRBD2 (5 bases). CDR1 PRHDT and CDR2 FYEKMQ come from the germline V gene (reference sequence). The ends were cut back, 1 base at V and 3 bases at J, with 7 bases in the middle. The CDR3 has 14 amino acids. For the CDR3, the DNA is TGTGCCAGCAGCTTAGTAGCGAACTACAATGAGCAGTTCTTC. This sequence encodes CASSLVANYNEQFF.

The chain uses TRBV19 and TRBJ1-2; 9 bases map to TRBD1. The trim removed 3 bases at V and 3 bases at J, leaving 5 bases unmatched. The CDR3 sequence is 15 residues long. Germline V gene data show CDR1 as LNHDA and CDR2 as SQIVND (reference sequence). CDR3 loop: CASSIAGQGYYGYTF. DNA of the CDR3: TGTGCCAGTAGTATCGCGGGACAGGGTTACTATGGCTACACCTTC.

This chain uses TRBV18 with TRBJ2-7; D perhaps matches TRBD1 (5 bases). This CDR3 comprises 14 residues. V lost 4 bases and J 0 bases, leaving 10 bases between the germline ends. Germline values: CDR1 KGHSH, CDR2 LQKENI. CDR3 in amino acids: CASSRPDNSYEQYF. The CDR3 DNA reads TGTGCCAGCTCACGCCCGGACAACTCCTACGAGCAGTACTTC.

V gene TRBV11-2 combines with J gene TRBJ1-2, with 11 bases aligning to TRBD1. The V and J ends lost 4 bases and 3 bases, in that order; junction bases with no gene match: 7. The CDR3 is made up of 16 amino acids. The V gene's germline CDR1 is SGHAT and CDR2 FQNNGV. The CDR3, as DNA: TGTGCCAGCAGCTCCAGGGACAGGGGGAAAGACTATGGCTACACCTTC. The encoded protein is CASSSRDRGKDYGYTF.

The V call is TRBV3-1 (or the pseudogene TRBV3-2), the J call TRBJ1-3; TRBD1 agrees at 7 bases. V lost 2 bases to trimming and J lost 2 bases; unmatched junction nucleotides: 3. The germline gives CDR1 LGHDT, CDR2 YNNKEL (reference sequence). The CDR3 covers 15 residues. This CDR3 reads CASSQRTGTGNTIYF. CDR3 DNA sequence: TGTGCCAGCAGCCAACGGACAGGAACTGGAAACACCATATATTTT.

V is TRBV7-2 and J is TRBJ1-4; the match to TRBD1 covers 7 bases. CDR1 SGHTA and CDR2 FQGNSA come from the germline V gene. This CDR3 spans 15 amino acids. V trimming: 5 bases; J trimming: 5 bases; junction bases outside the gene matches: 8. The CDR3 nucleotides are TGTGCCAGCAGCGCGGGACAGCACATAAATGAAAAACTGTTTTTT. The encoded protein is CASSAGQHINEKLFF.

V usage is TRBV5-1 and J usage is TRBJ2-2; 9 bases line up with TRBD2. Germline V gene sequence: CDR1 SGHRS, CDR2 YFSETQ. With V trimmed by 4 bases and J by 1 base, 11 bases remained unmatched. The CDR3 spans 18 residues. CDR3 region: CASSLFSGRVKNTGELFF. The CDR3 nucleotides read TGCGCCAGCAGCCTGTTTAGCGGGAGAGTCAAGAACACCGGGGAGCTGTTTTTT.

The chain joins TRBV29-1 to TRBJ2-3, with 10 bases that match TRBD2. This CDR3 is 15 amino acids long. CDR1 is SQVTM and CDR2 is ANQGSEA in the germline V gene. V shed 4 bases, J shed 3 bases, and the junction held 7 bases outside the gene matches. The CDR3 sequence is CSVGSSGSVTDTQYF. DNA for the CDR3: TGCAGCGTTGGATCTAGCGGGAGCGTAACAGATACGCAGTATTTT.

V and J are TRBV7-8 and TRBJ1-5; D is undetermined. V was trimmed by 2 bases and J by 9 bases, leaving 17 bases between them. CDR1 is SGHVS and CDR2 is FQNEAQ in the germline V gene. This CDR3 is built from 15 residues. CDR3: CASSLRREGRPPQHF. The CDR3 nucleotides are TGTGCCAGCAGCTTAAGAAGGGAGGGCCGTCCGCCCCAGCATTTT.

This chain joins TRBV5-1 and TRBJ2-5; 8 positions agree with TRBD2. V lost 5 bases and J lost 5; bases outside the gene matches: 8. The CDR3 runs to 14 residues. CDR1 SGHRS and CDR2 YFSETQ come from the germline V gene. The CDR3 protein is CASRGGAGVETQYF. The CDR3, as DNA: TGCGCCAGCAGAGGGGGAGCGGGAGTGGAGACCCAGTACTTC.

The rearrangement joins TRBV28 to TRBJ2-1; maybe TRBD2 (6 bases). V shed 3 bases and J shed 1 base, with 7 bases lying between them. Looked up from germline, CDR1 is MDHEN and CDR2 is SYDVKM. The CDR3 covers 14 residues. The CDR3 bases are TGTGCCAGCAGTTTCCGGGAGTCCTACAATGAGCAGTTCTTC. It codes for CASSFRESYNEQFF.

This chain uses TRBV18 with TRBJ1-1, with D possibly matching TRBD1 (6 bases). Per the germline V gene, CDR1 is KGHSH and CDR2 is LQKENI. This CDR3 is built from 15 residues. The germline V and J ends were trimmed by 1 base and 1 base, with 10 bases remaining between them. CDR3 loop: CASSPRADRNTEAFF. The CDR3 DNA reads as TGTGCCAGCTCACCACGAGCGGACAGGAACACTGAAGCTTTCTTT. Using reference TRBV18 and TRBJ1-1 for the parts outside the CDR3, the full variable domain is NAGVMQNPRHLVRRRGQEARLRCSPMKGHSHVYWYRQLPEEGLKFMVYLQKENIIDESGMPKERFSAEFPKEGPSILRIQQVVRGDSAAYFCASSPRADRNTEAFFGQGTRLTVV.

The chain recombines TRBV9 with TRBJ1-3; 8 bases align to TRBD1. CDR3 size: 16 residues. Germline lookup yields CDR1 SGDLS and CDR2 YYNGEE. After removal of 4 bases from V and 0 bases from J, the junction contained 6 bases not matched to a gene. DNA for the CDR3: TGTGCCAGCAGCTTAGGACAGGGTAGCTCTGGAAACACCATATATTTT. It encodes CASSLGQGSSGNTIYF.

The chain combines TRBV6-2 or TRBV6-3 with TRBJ2-5; TRBD2 might be the D (5 bases). Trimming took off 0 bases at V and 4 bases at J, with 9 bases between the two ends. Germline CDR1 MNHEY, CDR2 SVGEGT. This CDR3 is 14 amino acids long. The CDR3 protein is CASSYSPGIETQYF. The CDR3 DNA is TGTGCCAGCAGTTACTCTCCGGGGATAGAGACCCAGTACTTC.

As for this clone: Sequence at one end of the junction differs from germline and may be a read error. The chain uses TRBV7-7 and TRBJ2-5; D is perhaps TRBD2 (6 bases). The CDR3 is 15 residues long. Germline V gene sequence: CDR1 SSHAT, CDR2 FNYEAQ (reference sequence). CDR3 nucleotide sequence: TGTGCTAGCAGCTTAGATGGGGCGGGATACGAGACCCAGTACTTC. This translates into CASSLDGAGYETQYF.

The CDR3 DNA sequence: TGTGCCAGCAGCTTCGATCGGGGATCTGGAAACACCATATATTTT. Residues: CASSFDRGSGNTIYF. This sequence joins TRBV7-8 and TRBJ1-3; D is uncertain. The CDR3 has 15 residues. Germline V lookup: CDR1 SGHVS, CDR2 FQNEAQ. Deletions cut 3 bases from V and 1 base from J, with 10 bases between.

The chain carries TRBV7-9 and TRBJ2-1, with 8 nucleotides matching TRBD1. This CDR3 contains 13 residues. Germline CDR1 and CDR2: SEHNR and FQNEAQ (reference sequence). Trimming took 4 bases from V and 10 from J; bases not matched to a gene: 6. The CDR3 sequence: CASSWDRSGEQFF. The CDR3 DNA sequence: TGTGCCAGCAGCTGGGACAGGTCCGGAGAGCAGTTCTTC. Full variable domain (rest looked up from reference TRBV7-9 and TRBJ2-1): DTGVSQNPRHKITKRGQNVTFRCDPISEHNRLYWYRQTLGQGPEFLTYFQNEAQLEKSRLLSDRFSAERPKGSFSTLEIQRTEQGDSAMYLCASSWDRSGEQFFGPGTRLTVL.

The chain is built from TRBV18 and TRBJ2-2; weak D call: TRBD1 (8 bases). This CDR3 has 17 residues. Germline values: CDR1 KGHSH, CDR2 LQKENI. V lost 4 bases to trimming and J lost 6 bases, with 21 bases between them. The CDR3 DNA reads TGTGCCAGCTCACGGACGTTGGACAGGGAGGGCCCCGGGGAGCTGTTTTTT. Translated: CASSRTLDREGPGELFF.

The V call is TRBV7-2, the J call TRBJ2-3, with 7 bases that match TRBD1. Germline V gives CDR1 SGHTA, CDR2 FQGNSA. The V gene end was trimmed by 5 bases and the J gene end by 1 base; junction bases not matched to a gene: 3. The CDR3 totals 14 residues. The CDR3 sequence: CASSPGQGTDTQYF. In DNA, the CDR3 is TGTGCCAGCAGCCCCGGACAGGGCACAGATACGCAGTATTTT.

Here the CDR3 reads CASSFQYSSGPQETQYF. In DNA form, the CDR3 reads TGTGCCAGCAGCTTCCAGTATTCCTCAGGTCCCCAAGAGACCCAGTACTTC. The genes are TRBV7-8 and TRBJ2-5; D unresolved. The CDR3 covers 17 residues. The V end lost 3 bases, the J end lost 1 base, and 18 bases lay between the germline ends. CDR1 and CDR2 from the germline V gene are SGHVS and FQNEAQ.

The chain joins TRBV7-9 to TRBJ2-3; 9 bases map to TRBD2. Germline lookup yields CDR1 SEHNR and CDR2 FQNEAQ (reference sequence). CDR3 length equals 15 residues. V dropped 4 bases and J dropped 2; count of bases not matched to a gene: 4. The CDR3 coding sequence is TGTGCCAGCAGCTCCGCGGGAGGGACCACAGATACGCAGTATTTT. It specifies CASSSAGGTTDTQYF.

Of note for this clone: The same CDR3 also results from other DNA sequences found in this sample. This chain joins TRBV28 and TRBJ2-7; 12 bases are a match to TRBD1. The CDR3 is made up of 14 amino acids. V lost 8 bases and J lost 4; bases outside the gene matches: 6. Germline V gene sequence: CDR1 MDHEN, CDR2 SYDVKM. The CDR3 is CASLSGQGAYEQYF. CDR3 sequence (DNA): TGTGCCAGCCTTTCGGGACAGGGGGCTTACGAGCAGTACTTC. The full variable domain, with the rest looked up from reference TRBV28 and TRBJ2-7, is DVKVTQSSRYLVKRTGEKVFLECVQDMDHENMFWYRQDPGLGLRLIYFSYDVKMKEKGDIPEGYSVSREKKERFSLILESASTNQTSMYLCASLSGQGAYEQYFGPGTRLTVT.

The V call is TRBV7-2, the J call TRBJ1-4; TRBD1 aligns across 8 bases. Germline V gene sequence: CDR1 SGHTA, CDR2 FQGNSA. With 1 base clipped from V and 0 bases from J, the junction kept 7 bases outside the gene matches. This CDR3 spans 18 amino acids. The CDR3 loop is CASSLDLTGAATNEKLFF. The CDR3 nucleotides read TGTGCCAGCAGCTTAGATTTGACAGGGGCAGCAACTAATGAAAAACTGTTTTTT.